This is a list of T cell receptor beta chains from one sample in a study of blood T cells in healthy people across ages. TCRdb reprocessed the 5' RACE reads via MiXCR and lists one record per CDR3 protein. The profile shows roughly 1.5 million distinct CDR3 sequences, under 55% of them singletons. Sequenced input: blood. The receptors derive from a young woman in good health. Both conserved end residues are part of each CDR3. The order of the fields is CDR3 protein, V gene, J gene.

CDR3 protein: CASSLAMARASDKNIQYF
V gene: TRBV7-9
J gene: TRBJ2-4

CDR3 protein: CASSLGRFGNTEAFF
V gene: TRBV7-9
J gene: TRBJ1-1

CDR3 protein: CASSPAPAGASYNEQFF
V gene: TRBV5-1
J gene: TRBJ2-1

CDR3 protein: CASSLAGGSNEQYF
V gene: TRBV12-3/TRBV12-4
J gene: -

CDR3 protein: CASRQGQSNQPQHF
V gene: TRBV5-5
J gene: TRBJ1-5

CDR3 protein: CSASPGGRYGYTF
V gene: TRBV20-1
J gene: TRBJ1-2

CDR3 protein: CPSSPTSGSYEQYF
V gene: TRBV5-1
J gene: TRBJ2-7

CDR3 protein: CASSYFPGRGTEAFF
V gene: TRBV4-2
J gene: TRBJ1-1

CDR3 protein: CASSPLWRDQETQYF
V gene: TRBV14
J gene: -

CDR3 protein: CASSPGGGIGSYEQYF
V gene: TRBV12-3/TRBV12-4
J gene: TRBJ2-7

CDR3 protein: CSASSAGFAGQGAEGYTF
V gene: TRBV20-1
J gene: TRBJ1-2

CDR3 protein: CASSSLGTGDTGELFF
V gene: TRBV6-5
J gene: TRBJ2-2

CDR3 protein: CASTQGRGGNQPQHF
V gene: TRBV19
J gene: TRBJ1-5

CDR3 protein: CAWSVSRATEAFF
V gene: TRBV30
J gene: TRBJ1-1

CDR3 protein: CASNRQPTSTYEQYF
V gene: TRBV7-8
J gene: TRBJ2-7

CDR3 protein: CASTILGGSYNEQFF
V gene: TRBV11-2
J gene: TRBJ2-1

CDR3 protein: CASSAMGTQPQHF
V gene: TRBV6-5
J gene: TRBJ1-5

CDR3 protein: CASSLSPRLRSYEQYF
V gene: TRBV27
J gene: TRBJ2-7

CDR3 protein: CSAGGFTTVNYGYTF
V gene: TRBV20-1
J gene: TRBJ1-2

CDR3 protein: CATSDPGLAREQFF
V gene: TRBV24-1
J gene: TRBJ2-1

CDR3 protein: CASGLLAGPGEGYNEQFF
V gene: TRBV4-1
J gene: TRBJ2-1

CDR3 protein: CASSRGHRISGANVLTF
V gene: TRBV4-3
J gene: TRBJ2-6

CDR3 protein: CSVAGTSGGAENEQFF
V gene: TRBV29-1
J gene: TRBJ2-1

CDR3 protein: CSASSGRESDTQYF
V gene: TRBV20-1
J gene: TRBJ2-3

CDR3 protein: CASSSLTRTGVDTEAFF
V gene: TRBV27
J gene: TRBJ1-1

CDR3 protein: CASSTGRGSRLAKNIQYF
V gene: TRBV21-1
J gene: TRBJ2-4

CDR3 protein: CATSDRGQGATGELFF
V gene: TRBV24-1
J gene: TRBJ2-2

CDR3 protein: CASSIVALYNEQFF
V gene: TRBV19
J gene: TRBJ2-1

CDR3 protein: CASSLWDSADTQYF
V gene: TRBV5-1
J gene: TRBJ2-3

CDR3 protein: CASSQLGRGGDLHEQYF
V gene: TRBV4-2
J gene: -

CDR3 protein: CASSFGGRAVREQYF
V gene: TRBV7-2
J gene: TRBJ2-7

CDR3 protein: CASSLGGTSGSYEQYF
V gene: TRBV7-2
J gene: TRBJ2-7

CDR3 protein: CSVLQQGAEYGYTF
V gene: TRBV29-1
J gene: TRBJ1-2

CDR3 protein: CASSHWTAGFSYEQYF
V gene: TRBV4-3
J gene: TRBJ2-7

CDR3 protein: CASSEGLTLSYNEQYF
V gene: TRBV7-9
J gene: -

CDR3 protein: CASSQETRGLAVERYF
V gene: TRBV4-1
J gene: TRBJ2-7

CDR3 protein: CASSKSRGSLYNYGYTF
V gene: TRBV9
J gene: TRBJ1-2

CDR3 protein: CASSLETAEETQYF
V gene: TRBV7-2
J gene: TRBJ2-5

CDR3 protein: CASSYSGGDKQFF
V gene: TRBV6-2/TRBV6-3
J gene: TRBJ2-1

CDR3 protein: CASSLQGWEQYF
V gene: TRBV12-3/TRBV12-4
J gene: TRBJ2-7

CDR3 protein: CASTHSNEQFF
V gene: TRBV6-6
J gene: TRBJ2-1

CDR3 protein: CASSQWAEDTQYF
V gene: TRBV4-2
J gene: TRBJ2-3

CDR3 protein: CASSLAYGAYNEQFF
V gene: TRBV5-1
J gene: TRBJ2-1

CDR3 protein: CASSSDKFTSSGQVQYF
V gene: TRBV12-3/TRBV12-4
J gene: TRBJ2-7

CDR3 protein: CASSFGGSSGYTF
V gene: TRBV12-3/TRBV12-4
J gene: TRBJ1-2

CDR3 protein: CSAREGNPYEQYF
V gene: TRBV20-1
J gene: TRBJ2-7

CDR3 protein: CASSRSSLYGYTF
V gene: TRBV7-9
J gene: TRBJ1-2

CDR3 protein: CSVRQSETQYF
V gene: TRBV29-1
J gene: TRBJ2-5

CDR3 protein: CASRTRKGSGTYNEQYF
V gene: TRBV6-2/TRBV6-3
J gene: TRBJ2-7

CDR3 protein: CAWRLTGGLEQYF
V gene: TRBV30
J gene: -